Following are 15 T cell receptor beta chains from one sample sequenced in a study of cytomegalovirus exposure and HLA in healthy donors. Primers for the PCR totalled 60 Vbeta and 13 Jbeta. Assay: immunoSEQ multiplex PCR; the TCRdb copy retains only in-frame clones and omits some. Of around 130,000 clones in the sample, approximately 70% were seen once. Sample: PBMCs. The receptors were sampled from a woman in her sixties in good health and CMV-seropositive.

This clone came up once. The genes are TRBV5-1 and TRBJ2-1; D perhaps matches TRBD1 (6 bases). V was cut by 2 bases and J by 6 bases, with 18 bases left in between. The CDR3 has 16 residues. Germline lookup yields CDR1 SGHRS and CDR2 YFSETQ. This CDR3 reads CASSLTGTLQRNEQFF. For the CDR3, the DNA is TGCGCCAGCAGCTTAACCGGGACACTTCAGCGCAATGAGCAGTTCTTC.

V is TRBV9 and J is TRBJ2-2; 7 nucleotides match TRBD1. Germline V gene data show CDR1 as SGDLS and CDR2 as YYNGEE. With 3 bases clipped from V and 13 bases from J, the junction kept 3 bases outside the gene matches. This CDR3 spans 11 amino acids. The CDR3 protein is CASSEGARLFF. DNA of the CDR3: TGTGCCAGCAGCGAGGGGGCTCGGCTGTTTTTT.

In this sample, this clone turned up a few times. This specimen includes other DNA sequences encoding the same CDR3. V gene TRBV5-1 combines with J gene TRBJ1-1; possible D gene TRBD1, 5 bases. This CDR3 is built from 12 residues. Trimming left V 4 bases short and J 4 bases short, with 8 bases between. CDR1 SGHRS and CDR2 YFSETQ come from the germline V gene. In nucleotides, the CDR3 is TGCGCCAGCAGCCCGGGGGGCACTGAAGCTTTCTTT. It codes for CASSPGGTEAFF. The whole variable domain, filled in from reference TRBV5-1 and TRBJ1-1, reads KAGVTQTPRYLIKTRGQQVTLSCSPISGHRSVSWYQQTPGQGLQFLFEYFSETQRNKGNFPGRFSGRQFSNSRSEMNVSTLELGDSALYLCASSPGGTEAFFGQGTRLTVV.

This clone was seen a handful of times. This chain links TRBV7-9 with TRBJ2-5; the match to TRBD1 covers 10 bases. This CDR3 region has 15 residues. Germline assignment: CDR1 SEHNR and CDR2 FQNEAQ (reference sequence). Trimming at V came to 5 bases and at J to 6 bases, leaving 9 bases not matched to a gene. The CDR3 loop is CASSLYKGQGKTQYF. The DNA of the CDR3 is TGTGCCAGCAGCCTGTACAAGGGACAGGGGAAGACCCAGTACTTC.

V and J are TRBV4-1 and TRBJ2-7, with TRBD2 as a possible D gene (6 bases). The germline V gene has CDR1 MGHRA and CDR2 YSYEKL. This CDR3 is 16 amino acids long. Deletions cut 0 bases from V and 7 bases from J, with 19 bases between. CDR3 sequence (DNA): TGCGCCAGCAGCCAAGATTTGGGGGGTGCGGCCAAGGAGCAGTACTTC. This sequence encodes CASSQDLGGAAKEQYF.

V and J are TRBV10-3 and TRBJ1-4; D unresolved. This CDR3 is 14 amino acids long. The germline V and J ends were trimmed by 0 bases and 7 bases, with 9 bases remaining between them. The germline V gene has CDR1 ENHRY and CDR2 SYGVKD. The chain's CDR3 is CAISESTGSEKLFF. Here the CDR3 DNA reads TGTGCCATCAGTGAGTCGACGGGGTCTGAAAAACTGTTTTTT.

V is TRBV9 and J is TRBJ2-2, with 9 bases that match TRBD2. CDR1 and CDR2 from the germline V gene are SGDLS and YYNGEE. This CDR3 is 15 amino acids long. J gave up 6 bases and V 0 bases, and 3 bases lay outside the gene matches. The CDR3 DNA sequence: TGTGCCAGCAGCGTAGAAGGCGGGGGGGCCGGGGAGCTGTTTTTT. It yields the protein CASSVEGGGAGELFF.

The rearrangement links TRBV5-1 to TRBJ1-5; no clear D gene. The V and J ends lost 0 bases and 7 bases respectively, with 14 bases between them. Germline CDR1 and CDR2: SGHRS and YFSETQ. The length of the CDR3 is 15 residues. Here the CDR3 reads CASSLAGEYSQPQHF. For the CDR3, the DNA is TGCGCCAGCAGCTTGGCCGGGGAGTATTCCCAGCCCCAGCATTTT.

This clone has more than one count but fewer than ten. The chain carries TRBV10-3 and TRBJ1-5; 7 nucleotides line up with TRBD1. The CDR3 covers 14 residues. The V gene end was trimmed by 4 bases and the J gene end by 5 bases; junction bases not matched to a gene: 5. From germline, CDR1 is ENHRY and CDR2 SYGVKD. This chain's CDR3 is CAISGGQNYQPQHF. CDR3 in DNA: TGTGCCATCAGTGGGGGACAGAATTATCAGCCCCAGCATTTT.

The J gene is TRBJ2-1, the V gene TRBV6-5; 7 bases line up with TRBD2. The CDR3 totals 14 residues. CDR1 and CDR2 (germline): MNHEY, SVGAGI. The V segment lost 6 bases and the J segment 6 bases; nucleotides outside the gene matches: 8. For the CDR3, the DNA is TGTGCCAGCAGCCCGGGGGGTTCGGGCAATGAGCAGTTCTTC. Its protein is CASSPGGSGNEQFF.

This clone was observed a handful of times. The rearrangement joins TRBV18 to TRBJ1-4; 8 bases line up with TRBD1. Germline CDR1 reads KGHSH; CDR2 reads LQKENI. V lost 3 bases and J lost 8; bases outside the gene matches: 8. CDR3 length: 15 residues. CDR3 loop: CASSPGQDSWEKLFF. CDR3 DNA: TGTGCCAGCTCACCGGGACAGGATTCATGGGAAAAACTGTTTTTT. Full variable domain (missing parts from reference TRBV18 and TRBJ1-4): NAGVMQNPRHLVRRRGQEARLRCSPMKGHSHVYWYRQLPEEGLKFMVYLQKENIIDESGMPKERFSAEFPKEGPSILRIQQVVRGDSAAYFCASSPGQDSWEKLFFGSGTQLSVL.

This clone came up a few times. J is TRBJ2-3 and V is TRBV11-3, with TRBD2 matching over 9 bases. Germline CDR1 and CDR2: SGHNT and YENEEA. Trimming took 5 bases from V and 1 from J; bases not matched to a gene: 10. The CDR3 length is 17 residues. CDR3 DNA: TGTGCCAGCAGCCCACGGAGCGGGGGGAAGGGCACAGATACGCAGTATTTT. Translating gives CASSPRSGGKGTDTQYF.

This chain joins TRBV18 and TRBJ1-2, with D maybe TRBD1 (6 bases). This CDR3 has 15 residues. Germline V CDR1 and CDR2: KGHSH, LQKENI. V was shortened by 3 bases and J by 3 bases, with 14 bases between the two germline ends. DNA for the CDR3: TGTGCCAGCTCACCGGCGGCAGGGGATGACTATGGCTACACCTTC. It yields the protein CASSPAAGDDYGYTF.

This sequence joins TRBV25-1 and TRBJ1-1, with D maybe TRBD1 (5 bases). Germline V gene sequence: CDR1 MGHDK, CDR2 SYGVNS. There are 12 residues in the CDR3. Trimming removed 6 bases from V and 8 bases from J, with 13 bases in between. CDR3 nucleotides: TGTGCCAGCAGGAGACTGACAGACGAAGCTTTCTTT. It translates to CASRRLTDEAFF.

This clone was detected only a few times. The chain links TRBV10-3 to TRBJ1-1, with TRBD1 as a possible D gene (6 bases). Trimming removed 10 bases at V and 0 bases at J, with 12 bases between. CDR1 is ENHRY, CDR2 SYGVKD, per germline. The CDR3 covers 13 residues. The CDR3 region has the DNA TGTGCCACCGGGGGGCAGCTGAACACTGAAGCTTTCTTT. It translates to CATGGQLNTEAFF.